This T cell receptor beta chain stems from a study of cytomegalovirus exposure and HLA in healthy donors. Study information: Drawn from HLA-typed donors, 80 million to 100 million unique TCRs were held in an early data release.

V trimming: 3 bases; J trimming: 2 bases; junction bases outside the gene matches: 5. The CDR3 consists of 15 residues. Germline V CDR1 and CDR2: SGHTA, FQGNSA. As to this clone: What it binds is not known.

When sampled, the donors appeared nominally healthy, though they likely had unrecorded immune exposures. Amplification used 60 Vbeta primers and 13 Jbeta primers. Sequencing used immunoSEQ multiplex PCR; TCRdb keeps in-frame clones, though not all of them. The table lists about 160,000 clones. Study observations and caveats: CMV serostatus alone was available as immune exposure information. Upon later analysis, TCR association rates were observed to vary by HLA locus, being highest for DRB1 and lowest for HLA-C.

The TCR comes from a man under 40 in good health and CMV-seronegative. The material sequenced was PBMCs. The chain links TRBV7-2 to TRBJ1-2, with 8 positions matching TRBD1. CDR3 bases: TGTGCCAGCAGCTTCGGGACAGGTGGAAACTATGGCTACACCTTC. It codes for CASSFGTGGNYGYTF.